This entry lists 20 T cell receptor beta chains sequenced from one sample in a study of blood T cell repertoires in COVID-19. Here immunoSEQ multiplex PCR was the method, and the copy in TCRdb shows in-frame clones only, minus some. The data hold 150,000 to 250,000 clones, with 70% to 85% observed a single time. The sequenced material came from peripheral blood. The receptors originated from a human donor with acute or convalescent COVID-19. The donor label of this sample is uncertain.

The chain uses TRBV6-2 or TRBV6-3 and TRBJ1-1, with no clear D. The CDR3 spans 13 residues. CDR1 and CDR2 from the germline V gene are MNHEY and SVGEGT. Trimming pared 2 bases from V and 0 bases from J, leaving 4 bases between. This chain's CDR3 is CASSYELNTEAFF. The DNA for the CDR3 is TGTGCCAGCAGTTACGAGCTGAACACTGAAGCTTTCTTT.

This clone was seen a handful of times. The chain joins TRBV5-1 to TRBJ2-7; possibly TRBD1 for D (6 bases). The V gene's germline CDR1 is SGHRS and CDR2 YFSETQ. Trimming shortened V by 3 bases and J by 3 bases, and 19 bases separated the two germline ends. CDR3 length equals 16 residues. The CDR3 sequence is CASSSEQGISIYEQYF. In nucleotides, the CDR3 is TGCGCCAGCAGCTCGGAACAGGGTATTAGCATCTACGAGCAGTACTTC.

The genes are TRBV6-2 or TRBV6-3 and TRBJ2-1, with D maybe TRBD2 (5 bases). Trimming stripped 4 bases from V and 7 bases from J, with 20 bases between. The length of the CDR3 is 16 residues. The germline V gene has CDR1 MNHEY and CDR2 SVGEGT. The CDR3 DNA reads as TGTGCCAGCAGTTCAAGGGTAAGACTTACGGGGAATGAGCAGTTCTTC. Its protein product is CASSSRVRLTGNEQFF.

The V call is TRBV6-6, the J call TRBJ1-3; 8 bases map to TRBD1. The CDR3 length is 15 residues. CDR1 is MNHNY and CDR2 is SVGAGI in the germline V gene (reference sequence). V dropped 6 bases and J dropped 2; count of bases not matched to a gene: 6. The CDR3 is CASRQRTGTGNTIYF. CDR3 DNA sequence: TGTGCCAGCAGACAGAGGACAGGGACTGGAAACACCATATATTTT.

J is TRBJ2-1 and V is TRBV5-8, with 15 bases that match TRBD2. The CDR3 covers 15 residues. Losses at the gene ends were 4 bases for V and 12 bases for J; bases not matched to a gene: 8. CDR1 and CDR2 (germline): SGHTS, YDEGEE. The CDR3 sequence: CASSPGLAGGQGQFF. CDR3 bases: TGTGCCAGCAGCCCAGGACTAGCGGGAGGGCAGGGGCAGTTCTTC.

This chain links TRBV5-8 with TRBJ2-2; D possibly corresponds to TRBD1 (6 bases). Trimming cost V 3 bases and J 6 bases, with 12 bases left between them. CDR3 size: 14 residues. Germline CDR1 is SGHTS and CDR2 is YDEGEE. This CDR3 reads CASSYTPGAGELFF. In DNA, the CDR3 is TGTGCCAGCAGCTATACTCCAGGGGCCGGGGAGCTGTTTTTT. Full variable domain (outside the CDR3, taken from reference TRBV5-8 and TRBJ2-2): EAGVTQSPTHLIKTRGQQATLRCSPISGHTSVYWYQQALGLGLQFLLWYDEGEERNRGNFPPRFSGRQFPNYSSELNVNALELEDSALYLCASSYTPGAGELFFGEGSRLTVL.

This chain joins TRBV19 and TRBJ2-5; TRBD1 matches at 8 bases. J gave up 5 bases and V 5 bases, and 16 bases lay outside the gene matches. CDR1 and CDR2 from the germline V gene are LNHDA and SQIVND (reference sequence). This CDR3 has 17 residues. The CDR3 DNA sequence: TGTGCCAGTAGTGCAGCATTCGGGGGACAGGTAGGGGAGACCCAGTACTTC. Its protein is CASSAAFGGQVGETQYF.

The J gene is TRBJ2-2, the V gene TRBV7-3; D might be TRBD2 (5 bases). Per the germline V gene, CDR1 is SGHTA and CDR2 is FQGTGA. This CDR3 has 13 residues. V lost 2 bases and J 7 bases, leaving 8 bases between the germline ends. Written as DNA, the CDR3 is TGTGCCAGCAGCTTAGAGGGAAGCGGGGAGCTGTTTTTT. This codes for CASSLEGSGELFF.

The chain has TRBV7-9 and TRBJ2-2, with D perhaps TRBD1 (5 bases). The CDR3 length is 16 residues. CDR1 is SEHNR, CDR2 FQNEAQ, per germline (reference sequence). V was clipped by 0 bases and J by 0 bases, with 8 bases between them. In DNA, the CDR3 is TGTGCCAGCAGCTTAGCAACAGGCGCGAACACCGGGGAGCTGTTTTTT. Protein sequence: CASSLATGANTGELFF.

CDR3 residues: CASSWGQGRQPQHF. The CDR3 DNA is TGTGCCAGCAGTTGGGGACAGGGACGGCAGCCCCAGCATTTT. The gene calls are TRBV6-5 and TRBJ1-5; 9 nucleotides match TRBD1. This CDR3 is built from 14 residues. Per the germline V gene, CDR1 is MNHEY and CDR2 is SVGAGI. With V trimmed by 4 bases and J by 7 bases, 5 bases remained unmatched.

CDR3 sequence (DNA): TGTGCCAGCAGTCGGGGGACTAGCGGAACGGGGACCGGGGAGCTGTTTTTT. This codes for CASSRGTSGTGTGELFF. The rearrangement links TRBV6-2 or TRBV6-3 to TRBJ2-2, with 11 bases lining up with TRBD2. The CDR3 is 17 amino acids. Germline loops: CDR1 MNHEY, CDR2 SVGEGT. V lost 5 bases and J lost 5; bases outside the gene matches: 10.

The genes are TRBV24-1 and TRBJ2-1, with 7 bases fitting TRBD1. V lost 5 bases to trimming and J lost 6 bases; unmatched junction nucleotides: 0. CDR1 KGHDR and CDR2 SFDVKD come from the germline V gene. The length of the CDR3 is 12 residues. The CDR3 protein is CATSGQGNEQFF. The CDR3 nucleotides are TGTGCCACCAGTGGACAGGGCAATGAGCAGTTCTTC.

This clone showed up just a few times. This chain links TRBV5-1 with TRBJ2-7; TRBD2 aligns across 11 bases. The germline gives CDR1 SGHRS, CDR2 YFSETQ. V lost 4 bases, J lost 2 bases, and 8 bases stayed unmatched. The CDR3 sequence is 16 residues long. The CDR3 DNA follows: TGCGCCAGCAGCCACCTAGCGGGAGGACACCCCTACGAGCAGTACTTC. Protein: CASSHLAGGHPYEQYF.

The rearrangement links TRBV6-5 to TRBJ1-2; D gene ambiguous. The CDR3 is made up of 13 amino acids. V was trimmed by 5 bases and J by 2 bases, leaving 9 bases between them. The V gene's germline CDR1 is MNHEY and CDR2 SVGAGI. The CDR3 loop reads CASSISGNYGYTF. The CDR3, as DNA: TGTGCCAGCAGTATTTCGGGGAACTATGGCTACACCTTC.

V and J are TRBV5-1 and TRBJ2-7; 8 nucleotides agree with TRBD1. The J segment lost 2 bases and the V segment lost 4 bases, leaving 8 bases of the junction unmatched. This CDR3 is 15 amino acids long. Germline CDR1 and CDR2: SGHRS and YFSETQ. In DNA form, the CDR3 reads TGCGCCAGCAGCGGCGGGACAGGTTACACCTACGAGCAGTACTTC. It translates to CASSGGTGYTYEQYF.

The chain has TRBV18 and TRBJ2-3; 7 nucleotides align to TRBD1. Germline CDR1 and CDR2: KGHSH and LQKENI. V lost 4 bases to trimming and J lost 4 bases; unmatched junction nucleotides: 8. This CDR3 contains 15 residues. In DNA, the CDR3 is TGTGCCAGCTCACTCGAGGGGGCGCTCGCAGATACGCAGTATTTT. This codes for CASSLEGALADTQYF.

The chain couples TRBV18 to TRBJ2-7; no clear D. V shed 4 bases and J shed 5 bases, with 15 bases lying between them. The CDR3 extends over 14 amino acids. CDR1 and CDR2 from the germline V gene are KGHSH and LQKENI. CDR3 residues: CASSQRGATDEQYF. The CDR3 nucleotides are TGTGCCAGCTCACAAAGAGGAGCGACCGACGAGCAGTACTTC.

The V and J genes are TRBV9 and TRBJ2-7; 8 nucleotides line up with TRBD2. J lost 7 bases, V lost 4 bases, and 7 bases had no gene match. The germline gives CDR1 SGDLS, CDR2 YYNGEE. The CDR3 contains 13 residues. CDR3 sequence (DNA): TGTGCCAGCAGCCTTCCGGCGGGGGGTGAGCAGTACTTC. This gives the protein CASSLPAGGEQYF. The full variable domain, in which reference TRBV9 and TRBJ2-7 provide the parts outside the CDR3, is DSGVTQTPKHLITATGQRVTLRCSPRSGDLSVYWYQQSLDQGLQFLIQYYNGEERAKGNILERFSAQQFPDLHSELNLSSLELGDSALYFCASSLPAGGEQYFGPGTRLTVT.

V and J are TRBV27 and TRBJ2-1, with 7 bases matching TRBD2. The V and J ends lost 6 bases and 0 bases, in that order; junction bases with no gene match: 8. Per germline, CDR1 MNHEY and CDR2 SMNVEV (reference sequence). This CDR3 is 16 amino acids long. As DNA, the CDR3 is TGTGCCAGCAGGGGCATAGCGGGCGACTCCTACAATGAGCAGTTCTTC. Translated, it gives CASRGIAGDSYNEQFF.

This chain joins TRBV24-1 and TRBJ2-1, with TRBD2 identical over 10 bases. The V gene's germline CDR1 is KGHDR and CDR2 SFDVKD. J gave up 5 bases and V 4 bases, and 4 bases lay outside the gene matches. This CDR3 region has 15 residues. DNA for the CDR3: TGTGCCACCAGTGACCCAACTAGCGGGAACAATGAGCAGTTCTTC. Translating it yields CATSDPTSGNNEQFF.